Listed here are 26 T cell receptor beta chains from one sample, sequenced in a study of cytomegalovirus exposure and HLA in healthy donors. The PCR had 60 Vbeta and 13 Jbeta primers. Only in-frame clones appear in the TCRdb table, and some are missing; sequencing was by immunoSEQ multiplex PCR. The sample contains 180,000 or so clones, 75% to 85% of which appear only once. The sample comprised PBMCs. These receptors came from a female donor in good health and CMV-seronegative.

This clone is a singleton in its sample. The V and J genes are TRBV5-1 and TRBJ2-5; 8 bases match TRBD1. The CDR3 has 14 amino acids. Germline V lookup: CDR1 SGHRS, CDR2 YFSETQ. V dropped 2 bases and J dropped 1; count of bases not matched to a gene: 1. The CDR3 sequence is CASSFGTGQETQYF. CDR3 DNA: TGCGCCAGCAGCTTTGGGACAGGCCAAGAGACCCAGTACTTC.

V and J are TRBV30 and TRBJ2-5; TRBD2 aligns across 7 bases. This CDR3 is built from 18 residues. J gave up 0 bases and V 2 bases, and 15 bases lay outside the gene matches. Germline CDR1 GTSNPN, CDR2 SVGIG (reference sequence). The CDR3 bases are TGTGCCTGGAGTCCCCAACTCAAATCTAGCGGTTACCAAGAGACCCAGTACTTC. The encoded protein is CAWSPQLKSSGYQETQYF.

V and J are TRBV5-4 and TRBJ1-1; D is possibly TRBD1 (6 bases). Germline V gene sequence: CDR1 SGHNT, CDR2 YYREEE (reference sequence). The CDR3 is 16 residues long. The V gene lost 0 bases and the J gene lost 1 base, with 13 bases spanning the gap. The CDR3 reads CASSLAYKTGNTEAFF. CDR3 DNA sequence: TGTGCCAGCAGCTTGGCCTATAAGACAGGGAACACTGAAGCTTTCTTT. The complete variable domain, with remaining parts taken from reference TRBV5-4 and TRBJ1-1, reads ETGVTQSPTHLIKTRGQQVTLRCSSQSGHNTVSWYQQALGQGPQFIFQYYREEENGRGNFPPRFSGLQFPNYSSELNVNALELDDSALYLCASSLAYKTGNTEAFFGQGTRLTVV.

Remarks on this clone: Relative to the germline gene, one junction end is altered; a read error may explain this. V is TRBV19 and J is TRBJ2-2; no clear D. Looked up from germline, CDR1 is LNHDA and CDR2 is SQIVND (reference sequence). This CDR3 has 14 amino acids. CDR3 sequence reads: CASSIGANPGELFF. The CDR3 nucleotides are TGTGCCAGTAGTATAGGCGCGAACCCCGGGGAGCTGTTTTTT. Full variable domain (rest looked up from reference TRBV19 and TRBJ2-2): DGGITQSPKYLFRKEGQNVTLSCEQNLNHDAMYWYRQDPGQGLRLIYYSQIVNDFQKGDIAEGYSVSREKKESFPLTVTSAQKNPTAFYLCASSIGANPGELFFGEGSRLTVL.

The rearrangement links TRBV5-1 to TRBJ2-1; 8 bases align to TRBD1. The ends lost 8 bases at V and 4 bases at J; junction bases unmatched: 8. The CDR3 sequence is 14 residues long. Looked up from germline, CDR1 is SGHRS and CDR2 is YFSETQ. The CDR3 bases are TGCGCCAGTTGCACGGGACAGGCTTACAATGAGCAGTTCTTC. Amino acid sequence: CASCTGQAYNEQFF. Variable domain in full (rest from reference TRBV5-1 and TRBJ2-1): KAGVTQTPRYLIKTRGQQVTLSCSPISGHRSVSWYQQTPGQGLQFLFEYFSETQRNKGNFPGRFSGRQFSNSRSEMNVSTLELGDSALYLCASCTGQAYNEQFFGPGTRLTVL.

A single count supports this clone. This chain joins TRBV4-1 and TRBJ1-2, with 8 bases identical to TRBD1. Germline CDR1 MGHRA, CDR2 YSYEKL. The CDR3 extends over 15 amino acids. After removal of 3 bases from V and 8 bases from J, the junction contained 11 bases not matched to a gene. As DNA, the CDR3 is TGCGCCAGCAGCCACCCACTGGACAGGGAAGGGGGCTACACCTTC. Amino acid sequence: CASSHPLDREGGYTF.

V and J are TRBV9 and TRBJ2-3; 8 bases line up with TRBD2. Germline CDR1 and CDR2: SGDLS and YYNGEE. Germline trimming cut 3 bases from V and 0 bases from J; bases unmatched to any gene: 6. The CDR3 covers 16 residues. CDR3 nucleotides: TGTGCCAGCAGCGCCCGGGAGGGGACTAGCACAGATACGCAGTATTTT. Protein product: CASSAREGTSTDTQYF.

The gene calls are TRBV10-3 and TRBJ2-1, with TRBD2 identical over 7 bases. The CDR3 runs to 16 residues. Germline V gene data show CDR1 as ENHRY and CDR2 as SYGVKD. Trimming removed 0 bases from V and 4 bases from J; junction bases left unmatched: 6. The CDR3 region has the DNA TGTGCCATCAGTGAGTCTCAGACTAGCAGTTACAATGAGCAGTTCTTC. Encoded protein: CAISESQTSSYNEQFF.

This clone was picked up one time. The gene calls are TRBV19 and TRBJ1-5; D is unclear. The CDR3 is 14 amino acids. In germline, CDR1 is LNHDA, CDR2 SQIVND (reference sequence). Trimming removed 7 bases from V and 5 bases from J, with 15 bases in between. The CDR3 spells CASNAAGRYQPQHF. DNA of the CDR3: TGTGCCAGTAATGCGGCCGGGAGATATCAGCCCCAGCATTTT.

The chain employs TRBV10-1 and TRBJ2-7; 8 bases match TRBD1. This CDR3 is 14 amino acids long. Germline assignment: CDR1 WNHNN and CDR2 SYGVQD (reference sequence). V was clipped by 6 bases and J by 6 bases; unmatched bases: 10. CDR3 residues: CASRDRGPPPEQYF. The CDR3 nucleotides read TGCGCCAGCAGAGACAGGGGACCCCCCCCCGAGCAGTACTTC.

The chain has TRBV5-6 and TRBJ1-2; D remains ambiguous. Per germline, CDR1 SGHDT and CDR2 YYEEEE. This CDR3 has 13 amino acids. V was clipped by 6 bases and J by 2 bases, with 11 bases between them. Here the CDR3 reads CASKITQNYGYTF. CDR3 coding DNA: TGTGCCAGCAAAATTACACAGAACTATGGCTACACCTTC.

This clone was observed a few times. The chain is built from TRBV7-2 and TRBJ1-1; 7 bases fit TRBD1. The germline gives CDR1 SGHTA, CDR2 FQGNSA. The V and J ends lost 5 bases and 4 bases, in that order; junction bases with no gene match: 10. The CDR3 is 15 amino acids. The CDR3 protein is CASSPVRGGFTEAFF. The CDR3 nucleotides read TGTGCCAGCAGCCCTGTGAGAGGGGGCTTCACTGAAGCTTTCTTT.

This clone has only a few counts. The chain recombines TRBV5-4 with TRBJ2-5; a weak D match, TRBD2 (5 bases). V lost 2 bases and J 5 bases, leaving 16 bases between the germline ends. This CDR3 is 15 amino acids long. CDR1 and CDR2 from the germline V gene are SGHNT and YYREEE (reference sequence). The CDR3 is CASSFQSTRVETQYF. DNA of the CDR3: TGTGCCAGCAGCTTTCAATCTACTAGGGTCGAGACCCAGTACTTC.

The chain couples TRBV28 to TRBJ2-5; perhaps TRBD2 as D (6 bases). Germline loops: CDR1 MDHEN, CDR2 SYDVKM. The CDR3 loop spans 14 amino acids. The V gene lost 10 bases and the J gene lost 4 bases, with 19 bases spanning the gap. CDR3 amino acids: CATRIRRGPETQYF. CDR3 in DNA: TGTGCCACCCGGATAAGGCGGGGACCAGAGACCCAGTACTTC.

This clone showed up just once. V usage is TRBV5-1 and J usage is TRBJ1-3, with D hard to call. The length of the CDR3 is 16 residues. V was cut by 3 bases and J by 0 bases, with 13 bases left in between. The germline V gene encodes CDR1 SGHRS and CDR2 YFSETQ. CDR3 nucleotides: TGCGCCAGCAGCTCAAACCCCGGTCGCTCTGGAAACACCATATATTTT. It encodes CASSSNPGRSGNTIYF.

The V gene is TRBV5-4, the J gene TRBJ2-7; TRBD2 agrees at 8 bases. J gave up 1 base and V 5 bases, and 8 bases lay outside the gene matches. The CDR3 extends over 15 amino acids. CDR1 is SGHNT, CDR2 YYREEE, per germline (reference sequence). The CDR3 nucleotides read TGTGCCAGCAGTCCCGCTGGCGGGAGGTCCTACGAGCAGTACTTC. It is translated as CASSPAGGRSYEQYF.

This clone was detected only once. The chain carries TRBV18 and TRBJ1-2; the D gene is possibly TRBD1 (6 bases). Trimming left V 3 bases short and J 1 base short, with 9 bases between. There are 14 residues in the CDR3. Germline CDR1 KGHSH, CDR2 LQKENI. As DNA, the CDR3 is TGTGCCAGCTCACCGGGGGCAGATAACTATGGCTACACCTTC. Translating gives CASSPGADNYGYTF.

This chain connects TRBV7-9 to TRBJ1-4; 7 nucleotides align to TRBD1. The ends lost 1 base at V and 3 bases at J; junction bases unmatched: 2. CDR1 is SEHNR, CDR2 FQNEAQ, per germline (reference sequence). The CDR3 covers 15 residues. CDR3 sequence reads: CASSLEGASNEKLFF. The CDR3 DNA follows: TGTGCCAGCAGCTTAGAGGGGGCTTCTAATGAAAAACTGTTTTTT.

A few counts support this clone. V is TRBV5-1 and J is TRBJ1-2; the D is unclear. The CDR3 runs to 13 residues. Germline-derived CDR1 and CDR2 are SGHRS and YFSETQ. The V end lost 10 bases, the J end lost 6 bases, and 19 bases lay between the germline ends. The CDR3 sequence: CAPWAHPRDGYTF. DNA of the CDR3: TGCGCCCCCTGGGCCCACCCGCGCGATGGCTACACCTTC.

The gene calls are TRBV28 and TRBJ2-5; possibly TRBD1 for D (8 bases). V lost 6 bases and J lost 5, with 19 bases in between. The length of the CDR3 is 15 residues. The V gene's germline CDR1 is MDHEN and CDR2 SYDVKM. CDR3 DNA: TGTGCCAGCAGAACAGGGGGTGGGAGGGCCGAGACCCAGTACTTC. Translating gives CASRTGGGRAETQYF.

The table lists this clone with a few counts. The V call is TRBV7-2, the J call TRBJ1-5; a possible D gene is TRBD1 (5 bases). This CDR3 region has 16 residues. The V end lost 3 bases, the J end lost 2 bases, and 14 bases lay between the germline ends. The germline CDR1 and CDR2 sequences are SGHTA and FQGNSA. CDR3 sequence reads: CASSLRLGVGNQPQHF. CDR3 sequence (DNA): TGTGCCAGCAGCTTGAGACTAGGGGTGGGCAATCAGCCCCAGCATTTT. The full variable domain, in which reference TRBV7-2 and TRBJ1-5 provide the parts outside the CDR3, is GAGVSQSPSNKVTEKGKDVELRCDPISGHTALYWYRQSLGQGLEFLIYFQGNSAPDKSGLPSDRFSAERTGGSVSTLTIQRTQQEDSAVYLCASSLRLGVGNQPQHFGDGTRLSIL.

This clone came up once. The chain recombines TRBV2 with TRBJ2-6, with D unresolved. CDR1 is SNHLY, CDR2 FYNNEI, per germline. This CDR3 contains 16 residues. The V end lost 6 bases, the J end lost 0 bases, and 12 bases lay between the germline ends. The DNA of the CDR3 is TGTGCCAGCAGAGAGAGCTCTGGCTCTGGGGCCAACGTCCTGACTTTC. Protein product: CASRESSGSGANVLTF.

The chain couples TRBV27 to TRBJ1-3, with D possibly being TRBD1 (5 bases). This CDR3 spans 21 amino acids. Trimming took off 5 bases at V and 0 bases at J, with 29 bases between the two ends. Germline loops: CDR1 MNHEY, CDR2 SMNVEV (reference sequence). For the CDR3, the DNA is TGTGCCAGCAGTCGGTGGGGCTTTCTCGACACCTTAACTACCTCTGGAAACACCATATATTTT. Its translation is CASSRWGFLDTLTTSGNTIYF.

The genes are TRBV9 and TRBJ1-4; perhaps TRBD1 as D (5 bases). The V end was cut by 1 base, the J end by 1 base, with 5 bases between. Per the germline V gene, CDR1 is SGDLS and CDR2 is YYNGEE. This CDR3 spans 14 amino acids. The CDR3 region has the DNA TGTGCCAGCAGCGTACAGGGAACTAATGAAAAACTGTTTTTT. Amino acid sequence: CASSVQGTNEKLFF. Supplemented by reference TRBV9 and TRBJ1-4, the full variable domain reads DSGVTQTPKHLITATGQRVTLRCSPRSGDLSVYWYQQSLDQGLQFLIQYYNGEERAKGNILERFSAQQFPDLHSELNLSSLELGDSALYFCASSVQGTNEKLFFGSGTQLSVL.

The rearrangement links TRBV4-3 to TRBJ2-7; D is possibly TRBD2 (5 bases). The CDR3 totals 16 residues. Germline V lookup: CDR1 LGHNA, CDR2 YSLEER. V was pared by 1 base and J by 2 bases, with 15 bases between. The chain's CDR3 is CASSQVARSGTYEQYF. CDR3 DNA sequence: TGCGCCAGCAGCCAAGTCGCTCGGTCGGGAACCTACGAGCAGTACTTC.

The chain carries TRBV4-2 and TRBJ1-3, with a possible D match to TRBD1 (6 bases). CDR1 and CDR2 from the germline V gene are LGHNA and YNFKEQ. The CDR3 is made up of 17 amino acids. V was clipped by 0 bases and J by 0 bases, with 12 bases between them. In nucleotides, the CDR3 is TGTGCCAGCAGCCAAGAAGTGACAGGAGGCTCTGGAAACACCATATATTTT. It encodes CASSQEVTGGSGNTIYF.